These 6 T cell receptor beta chains originate from one sample sequenced in a study of spatial heterogeneity in lung cancer. Time point: blood at routine non-recurrence follow-up after resection. MiXCR, run by TCRdb on the 5' RACE reads, gives a single entry per CDR3 protein. The table includes 35,000 to 45,000 distinct CDR3 sequences, about 7.6% detected once. The input for sequencing was PBMCs, taken at follow-up. Receptor source: a male donor with early-stage non-small cell lung cancer.

Many counts were recorded for this clonotype. The chain couples TRBV30 to TRBJ2-2; D perhaps matches TRBD2 (5 bases). The CDR3 length is 18 residues. Per germline, CDR1 GTSNPN and CDR2 SVGIG (reference sequence). The germline V and J ends were trimmed by 0 bases and 3 bases, with 20 bases remaining between them. The CDR3 region is CAWSVQFYRGTDTGELFF. CDR3 coding DNA: TGTGCCTGGAGTGTACAATTCTATCGGGGAACGGACACCGGGGAGCTGTTTTTT.

This clonotype was counted at least ten times. The V and J genes are TRBV5-6 and TRBJ1-2; a weak D match, TRBD1 (5 bases). This CDR3 has 13 amino acids. Per germline, CDR1 SGHDT and CDR2 YYEEEE. The V and J ends lost 4 bases and 4 bases respectively, with 11 bases between them. CDR3 sequence: CASSLGQIYGYTF. As DNA, the CDR3 is TGTGCCAGCAGCCTGGGGCAGATCTATGGCTACACCTTC. The full variable domain, in which reference TRBV5-6 and TRBJ1-2 provide the parts outside the CDR3, is DAGVTQSPTHLIKTRGQQVTLRCSPKSGHDTVSWYQQALGQGPQFIFQYYEEEERQRGNFPDRFSGHQFPNYSSELNVNALLLGDSALYLCASSLGQIYGYTFGSGTRLTVV.

Worth noting for this clonotype: The junction does not match germline at one end; this may be a read error. The chain has TRBV7-6 and TRBJ1-2, with D uncertain. Germline V gene sequence: CDR1 SGHVS, CDR2 FNYEAQ. The length of the CDR3 is 15 residues. In nucleotides, the CDR3 is TGTGTCAGCAGCTTAGAGGGCGGCCCCGACTATGGCTACACCTTC. This sequence encodes CVSSLEGGPDYGYTF.

Many counts were recorded for this clonotype. The chain links TRBV7-9 to TRBJ2-3, with unresolved D. The CDR3 has 16 amino acids. Trimming took off 5 bases at V and 3 bases at J, with 18 bases between the two ends. Germline CDR1 is SEHNR and CDR2 is FQNEAQ (reference sequence). CDR3 sequence reads: CASSPRKGPDTDTQYF. The CDR3, as DNA: TGTGCCAGCAGCCCCCGTAAAGGGCCAGATACAGATACGCAGTATTTT.

This rearrangement joins TRBV7-9 to TRBJ2-7; no reliable D call. V gave up 6 bases and J gave up 2 bases, with 17 bases separating them. CDR1 and CDR2 (germline): SEHNR, FQNEAQ (reference sequence). The CDR3 is made up of 15 amino acids. The CDR3: CASRPKGQMPYEQYF. The CDR3 DNA is TGTGCCAGCAGACCGAAGGGCCAGATGCCCTACGAGCAGTACTTC.

In this sample, this clonotype turned up many times. The chain is built from TRBV7-2 and TRBJ2-5; 10 nucleotides line up with TRBD2. Germline CDR1 and CDR2: SGHTA and FQGNSA. The CDR3 covers 14 residues. Trimming cost V 3 bases and J 9 bases; bases outside gene matches: 7. CDR3 in amino acids: CASSFSGGPGAQYF. The CDR3 region has the DNA TGTGCCAGCAGCTTTAGCGGGGGGCCCGGGGCCCAGTACTTC.